Listed below are T cell receptor beta chains from one sample, sequenced in a study of control samples from healthy donors and cancer patients. The repertoire was sequenced with immunoSEQ multiplex PCR; TCRdb's copy has only in-frame clones and lacks some. The sample holds just under 150,000 clones; more than 85% are singletons and the top ten take under 4%. The sample taken for sequencing was blood. The receptor set was obtained from a man younger than 45 in good health. Each CDR3 is given with its conserved first and last residue. Fields, in order: J gene, D gene, clone size, V gene, CDR3 DNA, CDR3 protein. A D gene is named only where the DNA matches it firmly. Not every row has a clone size; where given, it reads once, few, many or a size class.

>TRBJ2-1|.|.|TRBV9
TGTGCCAGCAGCGTTGAACTACCTCAGGATGAGCAGTTCTTC
CASSVELPQDEQFF
>TRBJ2-1|.|.|TRBV7-9
TGTGCCAGCAGTTCCGGGACTTACTCCTACAATGAGCAGTTCTTC
CASSSGTYSYNEQFF
>TRBJ1-6|TRBD1|.|TRBV12-3/TRBV12-4
TGTGCCAGCCTGGACAGGGGGCTAACCCTCCACTTT
CASLDRGLTLHF
>TRBJ1-2|.|.|TRBV6-5
TGTGCCAGCAGTTACTCCACAGATTCCTTTAACTATGGCTACACCTTC
CASSYSTDSFNYGYTF
>TRBJ1-1|.|once|TRBV5-5
TGTGCCAGCAGCTTGGATCCCCGGGGGAACACTGAAGCTTTCTTT
CASSLDPRGNTEAFF
>TRBJ2-2|TRBD1|.|TRBV19
TGTGCCAGTAGACAGGGGTACACCGGGGAGCTGTTTTTT
CASRQGYTGELFF
>TRBJ1-1|.|.|TRBV28
TGTGCCACCACACCATGGGGGGGGAAGACTGAAGCTTTCTTT
CATTPWGGKTEAFF
>TRBJ1-3|.|.|TRBV7-8
TGTGCCAGCAGCCATGGGCCGGGACGGAGCTCTGGAAACACCATATATTTT
CASSHGPGRSSGNTIYF
>TRBJ1-1|TRBD1|few|TRBV27
TGTGCCAGCAGTGGGGACAGGGGTGGCACTGAAGCTTTCTTT
CASSGDRGGTEAFF
>TRBJ1-5|.|.|TRBV2
TGTGCCAGCAAGCCGGGACCTACTAGCAATCAGCCCCAGCATTTT
CASKPGPTSNQPQHF
>TRBJ2-7|.|.|TRBV19
TGTGCCAGTAGTATCACGGGGCGGTACTACGAGCAGTACTTC
CASSITGRYYEQYF
>TRBJ1-4|.|.|TRBV5-1
TGCGCCAGCAGCTTGTTGGGGGATCAAAATGAAAAACTGTTTTTT
CASSLLGDQNEKLFF
>TRBJ2-1|.|.|TRBV19
TGTGCCAGTAGTATAGGGAGTTACAATGAGCAGTTCTTC
CASSIGSYNEQFF
>TRBJ2-7|.|.|TRBV5-5
TGTGCCAGCAGCCCCCTCGGCTCCTACGAGCAGTACTTC
CASSPLGSYEQYF
>TRBJ1-1|TRBD1|.|TRBV30
TGTGCCTGGGGGACAGGGAAGGCTGAAGCTTTCTTT
CAWGTGKAEAFF
>TRBJ1-6|.|few|TRBV6-5
TGTGCCAGCAGCCCAGGGTGGGGGGATTCACCCCTCCACTTT
CASSPGWGDSPLHF
>TRBJ1-2|.|.|TRBV5-6
TGTGCCAGCAGGCCAGAGGGACCAAACTATGGCTACACCTTC
CASRPEGPNYGYTF
>TRBJ1-1|.|few|TRBV7-9
TGTGCCAGCAGCTTAGGAACAGCCCACTTGAACACTGAAGCTTTCTTT
CASSLGTAHLNTEAFF
>TRBJ1-1|TRBD1|.|TRBV7-3
TGTGCCAGCAGCGCCGGACAGGGCAACACTGAAGCTTTCTTT
CASSAGQGNTEAFF
>TRBJ1-2|TRBD1|.|TRBV2
TGTGCCAACCGAGACAGGGTGAAATGGTATGGCTACACCTTC
CANRDRVKWYGYTF
>TRBJ2-7|.|.|TRBV28
TGTGCCAGCAGATTAATCCGGGGCCGGAGCTCCTACGAGCAGTACTTC
CASRLIRGRSSYEQYF
>TRBJ2-1|.|.|TRBV19
TGTGCCAGTAACCAAAGACAGGCGGGGGTGGATGAGCAGTTCTTC
CASNQRQAGVDEQFF
>TRBJ2-5|.|.|TRBV19
TGTGCCAGTAGTATCGGGTCGGGCGGGGAGACCCAGTACTTC
CASSIGSGGETQYF
>TRBJ1-5|.|.|TRBV29-1
TGCAGCGTCCGGACGGGGGGGGAGCAGCCCCAGCATTTT
CSVRTGGEQPQHF
>TRBJ2-3|.|.|TRBV19
TGTGCCAGTTCACATCTCGGCAGTTCTAAAGGTGGTACGCAGTATTTT
CASSHLGSSKGGTQYF
>TRBJ1-5|.|.|TRBV7-8
TGTGCCAGCAGCGCCGGGGGCGCCGGGATCAAACCCCAGCATTTT
CASSAGGAGIKPQHF
>TRBJ2-1|.|.|TRBV5-4
TGTGCCAGCAGCCACAGGTTGGGGTCCTACAATGAGCAGTTCTTC
CASSHRLGSYNEQFF
>TRBJ2-7|.|.|TRBV29-1
TGCAGCGTTCAACCGGGACATTCCTACGAGCAGTACTTC
CSVQPGHSYEQYF
>TRBJ1-1|.|few|TRBV14
TGTGCCAGCAGCCGATGGACGGGAATGAACACTGAAGCTTTCTTT
CASSRWTGMNTEAFF
>TRBJ2-2|.|.|TRBV12-3/TRBV12-4
TGTGCCAGCAGGGACAGCACCGGGGAGCTGTTTTTT
CASRDSTGELFF
>TRBJ2-7|TRBD2|.|TRBV24-1
TGTGCCACCAGCGGGAGGGGGACCTACGAGCAGTACTTC
CATSGRGTYEQYF
>TRBJ2-2|TRBD2|.|TRBV19
TGTGCCAGTAGTATTTGGACTAGCGGGGGGACCGGGGAGCTGTTTTTT
CASSIWTSGGTGELFF
>TRBJ1-2|TRBD1|.|TRBV2
TGTGCCAGCAGTGAAAGGACAGGGGGTAGTGTCTATGGCTACACCTTC
CASSERTGGSVYGYTF
>TRBJ2-1|.|.|TRBV19
TGTGCCAGTACCCAGGGCAATGAGCAGTTCTTC
CASTQGNEQFF
>TRBJ2-3|TRBD2|.|TRBV6-5
TGTGCCAGCAGCCCCGGACTAGTGGCAGATACGCAGTATTTT
CASSPGLVADTQYF
>TRBJ2-1|TRBD1|once|TRBV3-1/TRBV3-2
TGTGCCAGCAGCCCCCTAGTTGGGGACAGGGGGCTGGGTGAGCAGTTCTTC
CASSPLVGDRGLGEQFF
>TRBJ2-7|.|.|TRBV7-8
TGTGCCAGCAGCTTAGCCCACGGGGGCCACGAGCAGTACTTC
CASSLAHGGHEQYF
>TRBJ1-1|.|.|TRBV28
TGTGCCAGCAGTTTACCGGGGATGAACACTGAAGCTTTCTTT
CASSLPGMNTEAFF
>TRBJ2-1|TRBD2|.|TRBV30
TGTGCCTCACAACGGACTAGCGGGGGGGATGAGCAGTTCTTC
CASQRTSGGDEQFF
>TRBJ1-2|.|.|TRBV28
TGTGCCAGCAGTTTATGGCGGGGAGACTATGGCTACACCTTC
CASSLWRGDYGYTF
>TRBJ2-3|.|.|TRBV7-9
TGTGCCAGCAGCCCGGGACCAGATACGCAGTATTTT
CASSPGPDTQYF
>TRBJ1-1|.|.|TRBV12-3/TRBV12-4
TGTGCCAGCAGTTTTACGGGAGGGACTGAAGCTTTCTTT
CASSFTGGTEAFF
>TRBJ2-7|.|few|TRBV18
TGTGCCAGCTCACAGGAGCGCTACGAGCAGTACTTC
CASSQERYEQYF
>TRBJ1-1|.|once|TRBV5-4
TGTGCCAGCTCCGACGAGGGGCGGACGACTGAAGCTTTCTTT
CASSDEGRTTEAFF
>TRBJ2-7|.|.|TRBV6-2/TRBV6-3
TGTGCCAGCAGTTACTCGGACAGCGAGCAGTACTTC
CASSYSDSEQYF
>TRBJ2-1|TRBD2|.|TRBV5-5
TGTGCCAGCAGCATTGGACTAGAAAGGAGGAGCAATGAGCAGTTCTTC
CASSIGLERRSNEQFF
>TRBJ1-1|.|.|TRBV30
TGTGCCTGGACCCTCGGGAGCATGAACACTGAAGCTTTCTTT
CAWTLGSMNTEAFF